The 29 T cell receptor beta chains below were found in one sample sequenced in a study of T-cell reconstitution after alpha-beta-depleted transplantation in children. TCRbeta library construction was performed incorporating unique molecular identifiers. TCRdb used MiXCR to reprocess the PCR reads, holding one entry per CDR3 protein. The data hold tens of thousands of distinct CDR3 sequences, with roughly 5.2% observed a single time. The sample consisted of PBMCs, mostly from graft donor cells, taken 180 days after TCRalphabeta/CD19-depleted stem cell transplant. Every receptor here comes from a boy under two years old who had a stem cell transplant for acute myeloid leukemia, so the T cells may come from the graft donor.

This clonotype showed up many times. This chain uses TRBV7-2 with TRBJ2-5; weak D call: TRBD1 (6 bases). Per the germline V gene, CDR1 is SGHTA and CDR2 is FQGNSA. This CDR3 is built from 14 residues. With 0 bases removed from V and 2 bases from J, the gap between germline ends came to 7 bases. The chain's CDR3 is CASSLAGQQETQYF. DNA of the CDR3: TGTGCCAGCAGCTTAGCCGGACAGCAAGAGACCCAGTACTTC.

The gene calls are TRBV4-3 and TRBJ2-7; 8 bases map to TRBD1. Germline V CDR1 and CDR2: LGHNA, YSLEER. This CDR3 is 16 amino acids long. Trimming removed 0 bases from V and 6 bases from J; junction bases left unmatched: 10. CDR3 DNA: TGCGCCAGCAGCCAAGATGGGACAGGCTCTAGTTTCGAGCAGTACTTC. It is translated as CASSQDGTGSSFEQYF.

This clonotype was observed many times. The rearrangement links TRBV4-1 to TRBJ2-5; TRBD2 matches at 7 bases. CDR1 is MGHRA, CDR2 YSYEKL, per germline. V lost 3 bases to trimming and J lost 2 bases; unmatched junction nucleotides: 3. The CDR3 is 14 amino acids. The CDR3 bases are TGCGCCAGCAGCCACCCACTAGCGCAAGAGACCCAGTACTTC. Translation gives CASSHPLAQETQYF.

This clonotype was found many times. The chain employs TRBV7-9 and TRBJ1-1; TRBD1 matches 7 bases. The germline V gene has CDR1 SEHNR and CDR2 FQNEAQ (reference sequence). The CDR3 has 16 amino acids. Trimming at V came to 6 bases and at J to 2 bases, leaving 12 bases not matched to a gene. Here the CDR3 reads CASSRSRDRRNTEAFF. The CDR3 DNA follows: TGTGCCAGCAGTCGAAGCCGGGACAGACGTAACACTGAAGCTTTCTTT.

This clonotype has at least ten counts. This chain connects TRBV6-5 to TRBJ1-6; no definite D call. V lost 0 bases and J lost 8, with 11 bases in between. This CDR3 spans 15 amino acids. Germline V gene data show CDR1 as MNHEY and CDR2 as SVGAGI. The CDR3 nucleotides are TGTGCCAGCAGTTACTCGGCGGGTATGGATTCACCCCTCCACTTT. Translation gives CASSYSAGMDSPLHF.

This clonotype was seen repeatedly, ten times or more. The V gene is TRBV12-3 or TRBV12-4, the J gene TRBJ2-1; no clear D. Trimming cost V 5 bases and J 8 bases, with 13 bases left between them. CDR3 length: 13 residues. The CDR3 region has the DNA TGTGCCAGCAGTCCGGTGTTCTATGATGAGCAGTTCTTC. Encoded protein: CASSPVFYDEQFF.

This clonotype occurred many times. The CDR3 DNA is TGCGCCAGCAGCTTGGTGACTGGAAACACCATATATTTT. Translation: CASSLVTGNTIYF. V is TRBV5-1 and J is TRBJ1-3; D unresolved. CDR3 size: 13 residues. The ends were cut back, 0 bases at V and 2 bases at J, with 3 bases in the middle. Germline V gene sequence: CDR1 SGHRS, CDR2 YFSETQ.

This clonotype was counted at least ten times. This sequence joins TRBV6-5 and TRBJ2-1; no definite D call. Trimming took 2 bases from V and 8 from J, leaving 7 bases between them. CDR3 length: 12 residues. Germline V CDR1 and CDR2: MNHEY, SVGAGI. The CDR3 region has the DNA TGTGCCAGCAGTTACGTTGGTGATGAGCAGTTCTTC. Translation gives CASSYVGDEQFF.

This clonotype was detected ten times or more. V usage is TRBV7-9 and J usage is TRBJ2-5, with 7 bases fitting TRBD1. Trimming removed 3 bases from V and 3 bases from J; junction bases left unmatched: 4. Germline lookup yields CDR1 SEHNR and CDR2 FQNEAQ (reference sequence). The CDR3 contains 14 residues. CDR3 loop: CASSFGTVEETQYF. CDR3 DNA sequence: TGTGCCAGCAGCTTTGGGACAGTTGAAGAGACCCAGTACTTC.

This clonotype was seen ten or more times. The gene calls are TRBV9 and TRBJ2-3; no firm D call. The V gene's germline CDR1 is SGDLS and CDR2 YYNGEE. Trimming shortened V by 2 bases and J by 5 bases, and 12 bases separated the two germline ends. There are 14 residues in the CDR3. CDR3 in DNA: TGTGCCAGCAGCGTCACCCCCCCCGAAGATACGCAGTATTTT. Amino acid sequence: CASSVTPPEDTQYF.

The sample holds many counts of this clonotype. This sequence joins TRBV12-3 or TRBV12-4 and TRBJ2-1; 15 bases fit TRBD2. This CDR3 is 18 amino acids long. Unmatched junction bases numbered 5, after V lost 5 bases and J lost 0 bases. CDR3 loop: CASSGTSGGPSSYNEQFF. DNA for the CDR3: TGTGCCAGCAGTGGGACTAGCGGGGGGCCTAGCTCCTACAATGAGCAGTTCTTC.

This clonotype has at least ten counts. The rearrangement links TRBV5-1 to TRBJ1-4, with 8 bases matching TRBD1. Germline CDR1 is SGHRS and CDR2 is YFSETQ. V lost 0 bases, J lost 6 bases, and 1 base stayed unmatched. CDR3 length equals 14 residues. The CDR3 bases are TGCGCCAGCAGCTTGGTGACAGGGGATGAAAAACTGTTTTTT. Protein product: CASSLVTGDEKLFF.

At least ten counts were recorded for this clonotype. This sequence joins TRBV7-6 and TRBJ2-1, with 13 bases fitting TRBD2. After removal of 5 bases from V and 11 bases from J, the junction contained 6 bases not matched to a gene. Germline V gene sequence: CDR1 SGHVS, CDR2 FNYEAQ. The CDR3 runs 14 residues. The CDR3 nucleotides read TGTGCCAGCAGCCCCATGGGACTAGCGGGAAAGCAGTTCTTC. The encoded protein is CASSPMGLAGKQFF.

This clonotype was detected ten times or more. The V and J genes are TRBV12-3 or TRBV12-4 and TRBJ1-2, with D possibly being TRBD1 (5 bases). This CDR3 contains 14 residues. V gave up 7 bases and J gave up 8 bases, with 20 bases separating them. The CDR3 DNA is TGTGCCAGCATCAAGACGGGGGGATTTGGCGGCTACACCTTC. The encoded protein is CASIKTGGFGGYTF.

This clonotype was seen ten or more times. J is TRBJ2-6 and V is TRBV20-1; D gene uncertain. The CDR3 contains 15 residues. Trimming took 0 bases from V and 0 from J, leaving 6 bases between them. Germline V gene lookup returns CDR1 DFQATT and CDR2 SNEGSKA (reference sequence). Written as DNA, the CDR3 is TGCAGTGCTAGAGAGGGAAGCTCTGGGGCCAACGTCCTGACTTTC. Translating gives CSAREGSSGANVLTF.

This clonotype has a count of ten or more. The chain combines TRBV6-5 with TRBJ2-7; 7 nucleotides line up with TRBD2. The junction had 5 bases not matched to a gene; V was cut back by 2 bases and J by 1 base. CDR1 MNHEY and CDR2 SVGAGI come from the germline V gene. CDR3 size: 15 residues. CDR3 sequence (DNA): TGTGCCAGCAGTTACGGGAGGGGATATTCCTACGAGCAGTACTTC. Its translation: CASSYGRGYSYEQYF.

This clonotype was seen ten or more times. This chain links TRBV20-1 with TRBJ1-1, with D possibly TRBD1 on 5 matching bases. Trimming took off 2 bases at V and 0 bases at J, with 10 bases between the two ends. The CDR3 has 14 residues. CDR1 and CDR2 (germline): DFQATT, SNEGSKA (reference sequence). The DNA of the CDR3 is TGCAGTGCTAGAACCGACAGACTGAACACTGAAGCTTTCTTT. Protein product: CSARTDRLNTEAFF.

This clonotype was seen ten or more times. Here the CDR3 reads CASRTGFHRDTQYF. CDR3 coding DNA: TGTGCCAGCAGGACGGGGTTTCATAGGGATACGCAGTATTTT. The rearrangement uses TRBV12-3 or TRBV12-4 and TRBJ2-3; possible D gene TRBD2, 5 bases. Trimming cost V 6 bases and J 6 bases, with 16 bases left between them. The CDR3 covers 14 residues.

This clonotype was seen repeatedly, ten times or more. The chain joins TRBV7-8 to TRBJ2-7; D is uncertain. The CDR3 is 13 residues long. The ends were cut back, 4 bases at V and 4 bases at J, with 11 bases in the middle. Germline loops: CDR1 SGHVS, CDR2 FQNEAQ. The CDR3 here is CASSYLNRYEQYV. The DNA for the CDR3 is TGTGCCAGCAGCTACTTGAATCGATACGAGCAGTACGTC.

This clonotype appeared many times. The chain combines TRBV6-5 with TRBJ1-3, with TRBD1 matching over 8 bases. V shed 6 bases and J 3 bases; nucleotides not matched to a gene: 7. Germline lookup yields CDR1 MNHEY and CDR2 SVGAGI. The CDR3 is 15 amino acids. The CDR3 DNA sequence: TGTGCCAGCAGCCCCTCCAGGGGGCTTGGAAACACCATATATTTT. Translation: CASSPSRGLGNTIYF.

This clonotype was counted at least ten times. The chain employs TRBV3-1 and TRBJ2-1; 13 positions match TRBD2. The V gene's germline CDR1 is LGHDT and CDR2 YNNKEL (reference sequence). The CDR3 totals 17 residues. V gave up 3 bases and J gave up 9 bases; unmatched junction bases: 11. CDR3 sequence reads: CASSQPTLAGGPSEQFF. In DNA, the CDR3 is TGTGCCAGCAGCCAGCCCACACTAGCGGGGGGGCCGAGTGAGCAGTTCTTC.

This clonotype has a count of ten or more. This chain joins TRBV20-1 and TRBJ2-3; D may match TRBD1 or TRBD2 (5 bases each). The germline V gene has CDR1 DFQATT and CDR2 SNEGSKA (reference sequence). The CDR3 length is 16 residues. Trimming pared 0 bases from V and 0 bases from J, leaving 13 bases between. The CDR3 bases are TGCAGTGCTAGAGATTTCCTAGGGACGAGCACAGATACGCAGTATTTT. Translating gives CSARDFLGTSTDTQYF.

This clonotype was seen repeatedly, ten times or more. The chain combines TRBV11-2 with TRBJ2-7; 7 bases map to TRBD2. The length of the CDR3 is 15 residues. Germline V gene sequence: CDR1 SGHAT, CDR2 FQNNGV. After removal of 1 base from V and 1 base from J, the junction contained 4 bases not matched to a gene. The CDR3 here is CASSLAAGASYEQYV. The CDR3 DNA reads TGTGCCAGCAGCTTAGCTGCGGGAGCGTCCTACGAGCAGTACGTC.

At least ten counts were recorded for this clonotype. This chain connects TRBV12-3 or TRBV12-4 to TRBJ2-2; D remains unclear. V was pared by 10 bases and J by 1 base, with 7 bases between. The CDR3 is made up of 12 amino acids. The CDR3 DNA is TGTGCCACCCAACAGAACACCGGGGAGCTGTTTTTT. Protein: CATQQNTGELFF.

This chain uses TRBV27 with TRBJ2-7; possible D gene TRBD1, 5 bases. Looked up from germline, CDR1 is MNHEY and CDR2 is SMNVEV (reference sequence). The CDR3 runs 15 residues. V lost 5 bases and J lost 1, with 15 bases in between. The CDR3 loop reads CASSIRQQPSYEQYF. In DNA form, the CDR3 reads TGTGCCAGCAGTATCCGACAGCAACCTTCCTACGAGCAGTACTTC.

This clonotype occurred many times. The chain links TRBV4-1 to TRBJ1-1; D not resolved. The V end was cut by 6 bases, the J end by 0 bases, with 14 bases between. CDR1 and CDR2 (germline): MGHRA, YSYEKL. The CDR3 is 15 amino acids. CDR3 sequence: CASRYRLIMNTEAFF. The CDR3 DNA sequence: TGCGCCAGCAGATACCGACTGATTATGAACACTGAAGCTTTCTTT.

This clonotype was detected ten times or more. In DNA, the CDR3 is TGTGCCAGCAGTTGGGACAGGGGTCCGTCCTACGAGCAGTACTTC. Translating gives CASSWDRGPSYEQYF. The chain carries TRBV6-2 or TRBV6-3 and TRBJ2-7; 10 bases align to TRBD1. The germline gives CDR1 MNHEY, CDR2 SVGEGT. V lost 4 bases and J lost 1; bases outside the gene matches: 4. The CDR3 contains 15 residues.

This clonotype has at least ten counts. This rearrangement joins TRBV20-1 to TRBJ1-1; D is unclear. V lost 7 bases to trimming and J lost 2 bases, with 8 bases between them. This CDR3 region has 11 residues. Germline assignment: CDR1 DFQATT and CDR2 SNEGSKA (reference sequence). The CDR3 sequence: CSGRINTEAFF. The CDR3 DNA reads TGCAGTGGCAGGATTAACACTGAAGCTTTCTTT.

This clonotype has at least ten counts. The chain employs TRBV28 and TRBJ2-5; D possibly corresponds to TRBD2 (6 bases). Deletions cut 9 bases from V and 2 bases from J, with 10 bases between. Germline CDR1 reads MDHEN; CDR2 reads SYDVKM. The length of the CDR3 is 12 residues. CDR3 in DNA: TGTGCCAGTGACCGGGGGCAAGAGACCCAGTACTTC. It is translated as CASDRGQETQYF.